A single sample gave rise to the 8 T cell receptor beta chains below, sequenced in a study of T cell changes during pregnancy in multiple sclerosis. Measured with immunoSEQ multiplex PCR; TCRdb has only the in-frame clones, and not every one. The repertoire consists of approximately 100,000 clones, with more than 85% occurring once and the leading ten covering about 2.9%. This specimen consisted of peripheral blood, obtained in the second trimester of pregnancy. Source of these receptors: a female donor with multiple sclerosis, enrolled in a pregnancy study.

This chain uses TRBV5-4 with TRBJ2-7; TRBD1 might be the D (5 bases). There are 14 residues in the CDR3. The germline CDR1 and CDR2 sequences are SGHNT and YYREEE (reference sequence). V lost 2 bases and J 3 bases, leaving 12 bases between the germline ends. In nucleotides, the CDR3 is TGTGCCAGCAGCTTCGACAGAAGGGACTACGAGCAGTACTTC. This encodes CASSFDRRDYEQYF.

The chain couples TRBV19 to TRBJ2-7; TRBD2 is a possible D gene (6 bases). The CDR3 is 14 residues long. V lost 6 bases and J 3 bases, leaving 15 bases between the germline ends. Germline V gene lookup returns CDR1 LNHDA and CDR2 SQIVND (reference sequence). The CDR3 spells CASRHTGTHYEQYF. The CDR3 nucleotides are TGTGCCAGTAGACACACCGGGACTCACTACGAGCAGTACTTC.

The rearrangement links TRBV27 to TRBJ2-3, with 8 bases aligning to TRBD2. V gave up 4 bases and J gave up 0 bases; unmatched junction bases: 6. The CDR3 sequence is 16 residues long. Germline assignment: CDR1 MNHEY and CDR2 SMNVEV (reference sequence). CDR3 in amino acids: CASSSSRLASTDTQYF. CDR3 sequence (DNA): TGTGCCAGCAGTTCATCCCGACTAGCGAGCACAGATACGCAGTATTTT.

The rearrangement joins TRBV12-2 to TRBJ2-7; the table's D call TRBD2 went unverified against the DNA. TRBV12-2 is a recognized pseudogene. This CDR3 comprises 19 residues. DNA of the CDR3: TGTGCAAGTCGCTTAATCCCTAGCGGGAGTTTGGCGGCTACCTACGAGCAGTACTTC. Translating gives CASRLIPSGSLAATYEQYF.

This rearrangement joins TRBV28 to TRBJ2-3; D not certain. V was trimmed by 6 bases and J by 3 bases, leaving 4 bases between them. This CDR3 region has 11 residues. Germline V gene sequence: CDR1 MDHEN, CDR2 SYDVKM. The chain's CDR3 is CASSETDTQYF. The CDR3 nucleotides are TGTGCCAGCAGCGAGACAGATACGCAGTATTTT.

This rearrangement joins TRBV6-5 to TRBJ2-1; D ambiguous. This CDR3 has 13 residues. The ends were cut back, 2 bases at V and 5 bases at J, with 7 bases in the middle. Germline assignment: CDR1 MNHEY and CDR2 SVGAGI. The CDR3 reads CASSYAVNNEQFF. The CDR3 region has the DNA TGTGCCAGCAGTTACGCGGTAAACAATGAGCAGTTCTTC.

The CDR3 spells CASSPLDTGELFF. CDR3 nucleotide sequence: TGTGCCAGCAGTCCCTTAGACACCGGGGAGCTGTTTTTT. V usage is TRBV28 and J usage is TRBJ2-2; no clear D. Looked up from germline, CDR1 is MDHEN and CDR2 is SYDVKM. The CDR3 length is 13 residues. Trimming removed 5 bases from V and 3 bases from J, with 7 bases in between.

The V and J genes are TRBV10-3 and TRBJ2-3, with 8 bases that match TRBD1. Germline V lookup: CDR1 ENHRY, CDR2 SYGVKD. The CDR3 runs to 16 residues. With 6 bases clipped from V and 8 bases from J, the junction kept 16 bases outside the gene matches. In DNA form, the CDR3 reads TGTGCCATCAGGGAGGGACGCGGACAGGGTAAAGGTACGCAGTATTTT. This encodes CAIREGRGQGKGTQYF.